This TCR beta chain was obtained from a study of response to subunit inactivated influenza vaccine. TCRdb analysed the RT-PCR reads with MiXCR anew, one entry per CDR3 protein. The table records roughly 190,000 distinct CDR3 sequences, approximately 14% of them present only once. Deletions cut 0 bases from V and 0 bases from J, with 8 bases between. The CDR3 runs 16 residues. CDR1 is KGHDR and CDR2 is SFDVKD in the germline V gene. In this sample, this clonotype turned up a few times. Its target is unknown. Broader study findings: Few additional T cells are recruited per seasonal influenza vaccination, authors suggested.

This TCR was recovered from a man aged 50 to 59 who received an inactivated influenza vaccine. This chain connects TRBV24-1 to TRBJ2-1; D assignment may be TRBD1 or TRBD2 (5 bases each). Source: CD8+ T cells sorted from PBMCs, taken roughly 5 days after vaccination. The CDR3: CATSDLGGGSYNEQFF. The DNA of the CDR3 is TGTGCCACCAGTGATTTGGGTGGGGGCTCCTACAATGAGCAGTTCTTC.